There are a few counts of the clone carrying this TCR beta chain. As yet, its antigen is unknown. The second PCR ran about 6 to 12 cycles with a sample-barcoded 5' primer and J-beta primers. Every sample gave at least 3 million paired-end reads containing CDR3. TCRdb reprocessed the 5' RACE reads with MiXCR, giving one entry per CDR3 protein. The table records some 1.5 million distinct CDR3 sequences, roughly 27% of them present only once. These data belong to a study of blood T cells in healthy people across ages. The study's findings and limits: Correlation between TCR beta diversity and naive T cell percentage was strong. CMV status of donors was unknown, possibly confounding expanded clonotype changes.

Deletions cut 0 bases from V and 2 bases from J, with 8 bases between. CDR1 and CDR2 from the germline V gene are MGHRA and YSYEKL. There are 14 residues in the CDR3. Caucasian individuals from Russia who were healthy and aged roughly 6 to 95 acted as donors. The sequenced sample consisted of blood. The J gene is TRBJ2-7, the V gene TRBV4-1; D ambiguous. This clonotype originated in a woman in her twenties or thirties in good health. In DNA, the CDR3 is TGCGCCAGCAGCCAAGAGGAAGTGGCCTACGAGCAGTACTTC. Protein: CASSQEEVAYEQYF.